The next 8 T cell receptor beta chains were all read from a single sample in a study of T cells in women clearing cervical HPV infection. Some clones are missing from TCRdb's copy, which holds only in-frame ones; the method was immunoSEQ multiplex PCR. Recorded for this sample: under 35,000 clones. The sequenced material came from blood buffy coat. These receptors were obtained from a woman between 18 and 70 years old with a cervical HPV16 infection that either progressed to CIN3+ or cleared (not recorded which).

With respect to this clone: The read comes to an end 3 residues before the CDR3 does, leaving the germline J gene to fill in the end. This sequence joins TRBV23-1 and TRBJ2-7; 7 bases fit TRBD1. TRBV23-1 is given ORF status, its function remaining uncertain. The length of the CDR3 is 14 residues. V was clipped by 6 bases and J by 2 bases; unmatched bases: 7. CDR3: CASRPRDSAYEQYF. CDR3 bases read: TGCGCCAGCAGACCTAGGGACAGCGCCTACGAG.

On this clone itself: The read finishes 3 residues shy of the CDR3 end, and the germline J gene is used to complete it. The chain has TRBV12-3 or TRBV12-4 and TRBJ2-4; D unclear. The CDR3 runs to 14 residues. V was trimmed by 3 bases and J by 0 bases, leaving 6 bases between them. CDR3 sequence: CASSFVLAKNIQYF. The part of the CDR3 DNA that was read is TGTGCCAGCAGTTTCGTACTAGCCAAAAACATT.

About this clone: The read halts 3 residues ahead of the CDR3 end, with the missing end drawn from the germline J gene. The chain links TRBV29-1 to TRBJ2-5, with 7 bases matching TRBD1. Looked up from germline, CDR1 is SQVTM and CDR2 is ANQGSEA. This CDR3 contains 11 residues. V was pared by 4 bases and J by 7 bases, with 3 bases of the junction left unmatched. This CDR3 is CSVVAGGTQYF. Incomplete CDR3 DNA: TGCAGCGTTGTTGCAGGGGGGACC.

CDR3 DNA, as far as it was read: TGTGCCAGCAGTTGGACTAGAGGGAATCAGCCT. As protein: CASSWTRGNQP. The CDR3 in its entirety is CASSWTRGNQPQYF. The chain couples TRBV2 to TRBJ2-4, with 7 bases lining up with TRBD2. The read gets to within 3 residues of the CDR3 end, and the germline J gene fills in the rest. Germline assignment: CDR1 SNHLY and CDR2 FYNNEI. The CDR3 length is 14 residues.

The DNA read from the CDR3 is TGTGCCAGCAGTGAAAGGGGACAGGGGGGTGGC. Translation: CASSERGQGGG. The entire CDR3 protein is CASSERGQGGGYTF. The chain has TRBV6-1 and TRBJ1-2; TRBD1 aligns across 11 bases. The read gets to within 3 residues of the CDR3 end, and the germline J gene fills in the rest. Looked up from germline, CDR1 is MNHNS and CDR2 is SASEGT. The CDR3 is 14 residues long. V shed 2 bases, J shed 7 bases, and the junction held 3 bases outside the gene matches.

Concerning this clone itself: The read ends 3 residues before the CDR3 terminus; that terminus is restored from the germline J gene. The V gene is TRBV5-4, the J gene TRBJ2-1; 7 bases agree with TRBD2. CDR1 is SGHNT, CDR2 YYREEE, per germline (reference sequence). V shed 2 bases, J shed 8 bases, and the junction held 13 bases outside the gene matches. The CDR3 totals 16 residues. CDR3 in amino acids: CASSLELALTKDEQFF. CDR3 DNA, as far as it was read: TGTGCCAGCAGCTTAGAACTAGCGCTTACTAAGGATGAG.

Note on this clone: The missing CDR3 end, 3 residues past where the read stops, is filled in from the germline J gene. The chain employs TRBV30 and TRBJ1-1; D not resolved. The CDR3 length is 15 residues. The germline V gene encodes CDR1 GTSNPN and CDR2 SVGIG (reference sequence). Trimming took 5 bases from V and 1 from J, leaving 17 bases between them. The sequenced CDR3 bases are TGTGCCTGGCAATCCCGGGGATCCACGAACACTGAA. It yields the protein CAWQSRGSTNTE. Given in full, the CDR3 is CAWQSRGSTNTEAFF. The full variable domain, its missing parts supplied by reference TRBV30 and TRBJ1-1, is SQTIHQWPATLVQPVGSPLSLECTVEGTSNPNLYWYRQAAGRGLQLLFYSVGIGQISSEVPQNLSASRPQDRQFILSSKKLLLSDSGFYLCAWQSRGSTNTEAFFGQGTRLTVV.

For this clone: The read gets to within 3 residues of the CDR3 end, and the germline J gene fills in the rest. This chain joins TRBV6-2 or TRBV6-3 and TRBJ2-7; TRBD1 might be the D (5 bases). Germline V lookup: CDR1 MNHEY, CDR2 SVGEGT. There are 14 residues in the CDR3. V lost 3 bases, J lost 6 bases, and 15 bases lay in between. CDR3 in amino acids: CASSYSGQTPEQYF. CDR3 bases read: TGTGCCAGCAGTTATTCAGGGCAAACTCCCGAG.